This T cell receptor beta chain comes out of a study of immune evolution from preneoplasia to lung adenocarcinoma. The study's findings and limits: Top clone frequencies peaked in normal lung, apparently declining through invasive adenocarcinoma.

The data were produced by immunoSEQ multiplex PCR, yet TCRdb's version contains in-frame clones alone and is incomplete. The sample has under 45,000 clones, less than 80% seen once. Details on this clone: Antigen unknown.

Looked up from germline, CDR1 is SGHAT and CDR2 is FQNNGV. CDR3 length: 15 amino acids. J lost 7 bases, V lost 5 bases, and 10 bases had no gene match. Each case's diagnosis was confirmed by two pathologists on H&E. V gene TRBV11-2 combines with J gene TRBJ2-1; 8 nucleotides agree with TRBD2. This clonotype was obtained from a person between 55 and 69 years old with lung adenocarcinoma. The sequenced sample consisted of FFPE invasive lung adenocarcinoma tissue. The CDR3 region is CASSESLAGRNEQFF. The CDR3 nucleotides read TGTGCCAGCAGCGAATCGCTAGCGGGTAGGAATGAGCAGTTCTTC. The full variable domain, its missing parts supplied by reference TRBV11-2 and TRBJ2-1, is EAGVAQSPRYKIIEKRQSVAFWCNPISGHATLYWYQQILGQGPKLLIQFQNNGVVDDSQLPKDRFSAERLKGVDSTLKIQPAKLEDSAVYLCASSESLAGRNEQFFGPGTRLTVL.